The rows below give T cell receptor beta chains drawn from one sample of a study of T cell repertoires in cytomegalovirus infection. TCRdb independently ran MiXCR on the reads; one entry per CDR3 protein. There are under 500,000 distinct CDR3 sequences in the sample; about 39% occur only once, and around 45% lies in the top ten. For these TCRs, the target antigens are not known. The starting material was cultured PBMCs, obtained from culture after CMV antigen stimulation. The receptors come from a human donor in good health (CMV status not recorded). Some clones in this sample may be carry-over from other donors' samples. The CDR3 runs from the conserved cysteine through the conserved F or W. The D gene is left open where the match is weak. The size field is filled for only some rows; it gives once, few, many or a size class.

D gene	V gene	clone size	J gene	CDR3 DNA	CDR3 protein
TRBD2	TRBV7-8	NA	TRBJ2-1	TGTGCCAGCAGTAAAGGAGGGACTAGCGGGATCGCGTCCTACAATGAGCAGTTCTTC	CASSKGGTSGIASYNEQFF
TRBD2	TRBV18	NA	TRBJ2-3	TGTGCCAGCTCACCGGGACTAGCGGGAGAAAATACGCAGTATTTT	CASSPGLAGENTQYF
NA	TRBV7-2	many	TRBJ2-2	TGTGCCAGCAGCTTAGCGTTACAGGGCACCGGGGAGCTGTTTTTT	CASSLALQGTGELFF
NA	TRBV7-9	once	TRBJ2-7	TGTGCCAGCAGCTCCTCGTCTTCCGCTCTAGCCTACTACGAGCAGTACTTC	CASSSSSSALAYYEQYF
NA	TRBV3-1	NA	TRBJ2-7	TGTGCCAGCAGCCAAGGCGGAAACCCTTGGGGATTTGAGCAGTACTTC	CASSQGGNPWGFEQYF
NA	TRBV6-5	NA	TRBJ1-3	TGTGCCAGCAGTTACTCTGGTGGAAACACCATATATTTT	CASSYSGGNTIYF
NA	TRBV10-2	NA	TRBJ2-1	TGCGCCAGCACCACAGGGAGCAAATCCTACAATGAGCAGTTCTTC	CASTTGSKSYNEQFF
TRBD1	TRBV19	few	TRBJ2-7	TGTGCCTCTACCCCCCAGGGACAGGGGTTTGGATACGAGCAGTACTTC	CASTPQGQGFGYEQYF
NA	TRBV7-8	NA	TRBJ2-3	TGTGCCAGCAGCTTAAACGGTATTGGCACAGATACGCAGTATTTT	CASSLNGIGTDTQYF
NA	TRBV20-1	NA	TRBJ2-3	TGCAGTGCCACCGACCGTACTTCGTTCAGCACAGATACGCAGTATTTT	CSATDRTSFSTDTQYF
TRBD1	TRBV10-3	few	TRBJ2-1	TGTGCCATCAGTAGTACCCGGGACAGGGGTATGTACAATGAGCAGTTCTTC	CAISSTRDRGMYNEQFF
TRBD1	TRBV12-3/TRBV12-4	few	TRBJ2-7	TGTGCCAGCAGCCGGACCGGGACAGGGGACTACGAGCAGTACTTC	CASSRTGTGDYEQYF
NA	TRBV7-2	many	TRBJ2-7	TGTGCCAGCAGCCCATACAGTTTGTCGGTGATCGAGCAGTACTTC	CASSPYSLSVIEQYF
NA	TRBV7-6	few	TRBJ2-7	TGTGCCAGCAGCCTAGGCATGGGGGGATACGAGCAGTACTTC	CASSLGMGGYEQYF
NA	TRBV7-9	few	TRBJ1-5	TGTGCCAGCAGCCAGCTAAGGGGTCAGCCCCAGCATTTT	CASSQLRGQPQHF
NA	TRBV7-8	few	TRBJ2-7	TGTGCCAGCAGCTTAGGGGGGGACGCTGAAGAGCAGTACTTC	CASSLGGDAEEQYF
TRBD1	TRBV7-2	few	TRBJ1-1	TGTGCCAGCAGTTGGGACAGTCTGAACACTGAAGCTTTCTTT	CASSWDSLNTEAFF
NA	TRBV7-2	few	TRBJ2-1	TGTGCCAGCAGCCCACTCGGGGCCCCCACCGATGAGCAGTTCTTC	CASSPLGAPTDEQFF
TRBD2	TRBV7-2	NA	TRBJ2-7	TGTGCCAGCAGCTACGGACTAGCAGCCCACTCCTACGAGCAGTACTTC	CASSYGLAAHSYEQYF
NA	TRBV30	NA	TRBJ1-5	TGTGCCTGGAGTGACCCAAATCAGCCCCAGCATTTT	CAWSDPNQPQHF
NA	TRBV7-2	NA	TRBJ2-1	TGTGCCAGCAGCCCCGCACCAGTAAGGGAGCAGTTCTTC	CASSPAPVREQFF
NA	TRBV7-6	NA	TRBJ1-5	TGTGCCAGCAGCCAACGGGGTGCCGGCAATCAGCCCCAGCATTTT	CASSQRGAGNQPQHF
NA	TRBV7-2	NA	TRBJ2-5	TGTGCCAGCAGCTTAGTAGGAGGCGCTCTAGAGACCCAGTACTTC	CASSLVGGALETQYF
NA	TRBV10-3	few	TRBJ2-2	TGTGCCACCCGGGGGCAGGGGAACACCGGGGAGCTGTTTTTT	CATRGQGNTGELFF
NA	TRBV19	NA	TRBJ1-2	TGTGCCAGTAGCCGGACGTTATACTATGGCTACACCTTC	CASSRTLYYGYTF
TRBD2	TRBV12-3/TRBV12-4	NA	TRBJ2-5	TGTGCCAGCCAAGGCGGGGGGTCACAAGAGACCCAGTACTTC	CASQGGGSQETQYF
NA	TRBV20-1	NA	TRBJ2-2	TGCAGTGCTAGAGTAGGAGGGGTCAACACCGGGGAGCTGTTTTTT	CSARVGGVNTGELFF
NA	TRBV7-6	NA	TRBJ1-1	TGTGCCAGCAGCTTAGGTCGATACAGGAGGAACACTGAAGCTTTCTTT	CASSLGRYRRNTEAFF
NA	TRBV7-9	few	TRBJ2-7	TGTGCCAGCAGAGACAGCAGCTCCTACGAGCAGTACTTC	CASRDSSSYEQYF
NA	TRBV7-2	many	TRBJ2-1	TGTGCCAGCAGCTTAGCGCTTGGGGGCGGGGGCTACAATGAGCAGTTCTTC	CASSLALGGGGYNEQFF
NA	TRBV6-2/TRBV6-3	few	TRBJ2-1	TGTGCCAGGGGCTTGGGAAGGGTCTCCTACAATGAGCAGTTCTTC	CARGLGRVSYNEQFF
NA	TRBV7-9	NA	TRBJ2-6	TGTGCCAGCAGCTTAGGAGAGTTTCTCAACTCTGGGGCCAACGTCCTGACTTTC	CASSLGEFLNSGANVLTF
NA	TRBV6-5	few	TRBJ2-3	TGTGCCAGCAGTTACTCGTTTAGGGGGTCTAGCACAGATACGCAGTATTTT	CASSYSFRGSSTDTQYF
TRBD1	TRBV6-2/TRBV6-3	NA	TRBJ1-1	TGTGCCAGCAGTTACGATCCCCGGACAGGGGGCGTCGTTTGGGGCACTGAAGCTTTCTTT	CASSYDPRTGGVVWGTEAFF
TRBD2	TRBV10-3	NA	TRBJ2-5	TGTGCCATCAGTATGACTAGCGGGGGACAAGAGACCCAGTACTTC	CAISMTSGGQETQYF
NA	TRBV2	NA	TRBJ2-2	TGTGCCAACAGTGAGGAGCAGGGCGCGAACACCGGGGAGCTGTTTTTT	CANSEEQGANTGELFF
NA	TRBV12-3/TRBV12-4	NA	TRBJ1-5	TGTGCCAGCAGTTTCAGGCCTGATCAGCCCCAGCATTTT	CASSFRPDQPQHF
NA	TRBV12-3/TRBV12-4	NA	TRBJ1-4	TGTGCCAGCAGCCCGGGGGCAGGGAGTCGTGAAAAACTGTTTTTT	CASSPGAGSREKLFF
NA	TRBV7-2	few	TRBJ2-3	TGTGCCAGCAGCCCCCTGATGGCGGGTACGCAGTATTTT	CASSPLMAGTQYF
TRBD1	TRBV10-3	NA	TRBJ2-2	TGTGCCATCAGTGAGTCTTGGGACAGCGGGGAGCTGTTTTTT	CAISESWDSGELFF
NA	TRBV6-1	once	TRBJ2-5	TGTGCCAGCGCGCGGGGGCGGGAGACCCAGTACTTC	CASARGRETQYF
TRBD2	TRBV12-3/TRBV12-4	few	TRBJ2-7	TGTGCCAGCAGCCATAGCGGGCGCGCCTACGAGCAGTACTTC	CASSHSGRAYEQYF
NA	TRBV11-2	few	TRBJ1-1	TGTGCCAGCAGCTTAGAGCCAGGCCGCATGAACACTGAAGCTTTCTTT	CASSLEPGRMNTEAFF
TRBD1	TRBV10-3	NA	TRBJ2-3	TGTGCCTCAAGGGGGGCGACAGGGGCTAGCACAGATACGCAGTATTTT	CASRGATGASTDTQYF
NA	TRBV28	few	TRBJ2-2	TGTGCCATTCGGGGGACGAACACCGGGGAGCTGTTTTTT	CAIRGTNTGELFF
NA	TRBV6-6	NA	TRBJ2-3	TGTGCCAGCAGGGGCCAATCGGGGGGCGCAGATACGCAGTATTTT	CASRGQSGGADTQYF
NA	TRBV7-2	NA	TRBJ2-3	TGTGCCAGCAGCTTCTACCGGGCAGATACGCAGTATTTT	CASSFYRADTQYF
TRBD1	TRBV6-6	NA	TRBJ1-5	TGTGCCAGCACCCGGACAGGAACGCAGCCCCAGCATTTT	CASTRTGTQPQHF
NA	TRBV4-2	few	TRBJ2-7	TGTGCCAGCAGCCAAGATGACCGTTACGAGCAGTACTTC	CASSQDDRYEQYF
TRBD1	TRBV4-1	once	TRBJ2-1	TGCGCCAGCAGCCGAGTGGGGGACAGGGAAAAGGGCTACTACAATGAGCAGTTCTTC	CASSRVGDREKGYYNEQFF
NA	TRBV7-8	NA	TRBJ1-1	TGTGCCAGCAGCACTTCGACGGGGGGGAACACTGAAGCTTTCTTT	CASSTSTGGNTEAFF
NA	TRBV7-6	NA	TRBJ2-7	TGTGCCAGCAGCTTAGGGTCGTGGAAGTACGAGCAGAACTTC	CASSLGSWKYEQNF